This T cell receptor beta chain originates from a study of a mutant IDH1 vaccine in newly diagnosed glioma. Overall study: Mean patient age was around 40 years; 62.5% were male and 37.5% female. Earlier care involved radiotherapy, temozolomide, or both, and the majority received both.

The sample's time point: week 5, during vaccination. Every vaccine dose comprised 300 ug of mutant IDH1 20-mer peptide plus topical imiquimod. Only one count was recorded for this clone. Antigen specificity is unknown. Sequenced by immunoSEQ multiplex PCR; TCRdb stores in-frame clones only, minus some. This table has 25,000 to 30,000 clones, around 79% appearing once. Study outcomes and limitations: Patients mounted vaccine-induced immune responses in around 93% of cases.

This clonotype was sampled from a man aged 40-49 years with glioma. The source material was PBMCs, sampled from a glioma patient whose treatment included an IDH1 peptide vaccine.

The CDR3 DNA reads as TGCGCGTCAAGGGTAGGGGGCCCCTACAATGAGCAGTTCTTC. It encodes CASRVGGPYNEQFF. The chain has TRBV5-1 and TRBJ2-1, with TRBD1 identical over 7 bases. Germline values: CDR1 SGHRS, CDR2 YFSETQ. This CDR3 contains 14 residues.